The 21 T cell receptor beta chains presented below share a single source sample, sequenced in a study of blood T cell repertoires in COVID-19. Using immunoSEQ multiplex PCR, the repertoire was profiled, and TCRdb retains in-frame clones only, with some absent. The repertoire has some 260,000 clones, about 88% of them found once; the top ten carry roughly 2%. Specimen: peripheral blood. Receptor source: a woman aged 40-49 years who had recovered from COVID-19.

The gene calls are TRBV5-6 and TRBJ2-5, with D maybe TRBD1 (6 bases). Trimming left V 0 bases short and J 1 base short, with 10 bases between. Germline-derived CDR1 and CDR2 are SGHDT and YYEEEE. The CDR3 totals 15 residues. Here the CDR3 reads CASSLVGGFQETQYF. The CDR3 bases are TGTGCCAGCAGCTTGGTAGGGGGATTCCAAGAGACCCAGTACTTC.

The chain uses TRBV3-1 (or the pseudogene TRBV3-2) and TRBJ1-1, with no clear D. Trimming stripped 1 base from V and 7 bases from J, with 7 bases between. The CDR3 totals 12 residues. The germline CDR1 and CDR2 sequences are LGHDT and YNNKEL (reference sequence). The CDR3 bases are TGTGCCAGCAGCCAAGGGGCGTATGAAGCTTTCTTT. This translates into CASSQGAYEAFF.

The J gene is TRBJ1-2, the V gene TRBV15, with a possible D match to TRBD1 (5 bases). Looked up from germline, CDR1 is LNHNV and CDR2 is YYDKDF (reference sequence). The CDR3 sequence is 16 residues long. The V end lost 0 bases, the J end lost 0 bases, and 11 bases lay between the germline ends. The chain's CDR3 is CATSRERTRSNYGYTF. DNA for the CDR3: TGTGCCACCAGCAGAGAGCGGACACGATCTAACTATGGCTACACCTTC.

The chain carries TRBV5-1 and TRBJ2-5; D may be TRBD1 (6 bases). CDR1 is SGHRS and CDR2 is YFSETQ in the germline V gene. V was cut by 6 bases and J by 4 bases, with 16 bases left in between. The CDR3 spans 14 residues. In DNA, the CDR3 is TGCGCCAGCACCCGACCAGGGGATGGAGAGACCCAGTACTTC. This gives the protein CASTRPGDGETQYF.

This clone was recorded a few times. This chain joins TRBV6-1 and TRBJ2-1; TRBD2 matches at 8 bases. Germline CDR1 is MNHNS and CDR2 is SASEGT. This CDR3 is built from 16 residues. The V and J ends lost 0 bases and 1 base, in that order; junction bases with no gene match: 2. The CDR3 reads CASSEAQRGSYNEQFF. In DNA, the CDR3 is TGTGCCAGCAGTGAAGCCCAGCGGGGGTCCTACAATGAGCAGTTCTTC.

The rearrangement joins TRBV19 to TRBJ2-7; 9 bases fit TRBD1. The V and J ends lost 9 bases and 6 bases, in that order; junction bases with no gene match: 18. The CDR3 runs to 16 residues. CDR1 and CDR2 from the germline V gene are LNHDA and SQIVND (reference sequence). CDR3 nucleotides: TGTGCCAGCCGCGCGGCAGATACAGGGGGCTTATCCGAGCAGTACTTC. Translation: CASRAADTGGLSEQYF.

J is TRBJ1-1 and V is TRBV7-6, with 7 nucleotides matching TRBD1. This CDR3 region has 13 residues. V lost 5 bases, J lost 5 bases, and 5 bases stayed unmatched. CDR1 is SGHVS and CDR2 is FNYEAQ in the germline V gene. CDR3 sequence: CASSMTGSTEAFF. For the CDR3, the DNA is TGTGCCAGCAGCATGACAGGGAGTACTGAAGCTTTCTTT.

This chain joins TRBV6-2 or TRBV6-3 and TRBJ2-5; D might be TRBD1 (6 bases). The CDR3 runs to 14 residues. V lost 2 bases and J lost 5, with 12 bases in between. The germline V gene has CDR1 MNHEY and CDR2 SVGEGT. The CDR3 region is CASSYHPQGETQYF. The CDR3 nucleotides are TGTGCCAGCAGTTACCACCCACAGGGTGAGACCCAGTACTTC.

J is TRBJ2-1 and V is TRBV9, with D hard to call. The CDR3 has 15 residues. Between the trimmed V and J ends, which lost 4 bases and 3 bases, there was a span of 14 bases. CDR1 and CDR2 from the germline V gene are SGDLS and YYNGEE. The CDR3 region is CASSQNSFIYNEQFF. CDR3 DNA sequence: TGTGCCAGCAGCCAGAACAGTTTCATCTACAATGAGCAGTTCTTC.

This chain joins TRBV19 and TRBJ1-1; perhaps TRBD1 as D (6 bases). The CDR3 sequence is 15 residues long. Germline CDR1 is LNHDA and CDR2 is SQIVND (reference sequence). Trimming removed 5 bases from V and 3 bases from J, with 16 bases in between. The CDR3 here is CASSLPDRKYTEAFF. As DNA, the CDR3 is TGTGCCAGTAGTCTTCCGGACAGAAAATACACTGAAGCTTTCTTT.

This clone was picked up one time. The chain links TRBV29-1 to TRBJ2-1, with unresolved D. Trimming removed 7 bases at V and 4 bases at J, with 17 bases between. CDR3 length equals 14 residues. Germline assignment: CDR1 SQVTM and CDR2 ANQGSEA. The CDR3 DNA follows: TGCAGCGCCGTAGGTGAACAGTTTTACAATGAGCAGTTCTTC. It codes for CSAVGEQFYNEQFF.

The chain carries TRBV27 and TRBJ2-3, with D tentatively TRBD1 (6 bases). The CDR3 is 17 residues long. The ends were cut back, 4 bases at V and 6 bases at J, with 23 bases in the middle. Germline V gene sequence: CDR1 MNHEY, CDR2 SMNVEV (reference sequence). CDR3 sequence: CASSSRRTGFFMDTQYF. The CDR3 DNA follows: TGTGCCAGCAGTTCGCGTAGAACAGGGTTTTTTATGGATACGCAGTATTTT.

The CDR3 DNA reads TGTGCCAGCAGCCGTAGGACTAGCGGAACTTACAATGAGCAGTTCTTC. This gives the protein CASSRRTSGTYNEQFF. V gene TRBV3-1 (or the pseudogene TRBV3-2) combines with J gene TRBJ2-1, with 10 positions matching TRBD2. J was trimmed by 4 bases and V by 4 bases; bases with no gene match: 7. Germline-derived CDR1 and CDR2 are LGHDT and YNNKEL (reference sequence). The CDR3 length is 16 residues.

This clone was found once. V and J are TRBV11-2 and TRBJ1-6, with a tentative D call TRBD1 (6 bases). Germline CDR1 is SGHAT and CDR2 is FQNNGV. Trimming removed 3 bases at V and 7 bases at J, with 13 bases between. The CDR3 runs 15 residues. In DNA form, the CDR3 reads TGTGCCAGCAGCTTGCAGGGACAAGGGAATTCACCCCTCCACTTT. Its translation is CASSLQGQGNSPLHF. Full variable domain (outside the CDR3, taken from reference TRBV11-2 and TRBJ1-6): EAGVAQSPRYKIIEKRQSVAFWCNPISGHATLYWYQQILGQGPKLLIQFQNNGVVDDSQLPKDRFSAERLKGVDSTLKIQPAKLEDSAVYLCASSLQGQGNSPLHFGNGTRLTVT.

The rearrangement links TRBV14 to TRBJ2-6; 7 bases are shared with TRBD2. CDR1 and CDR2 (germline): SGHDN, FVKESK. There are 17 residues in the CDR3. J lost 0 bases, V lost 3 bases, and 5 bases had no gene match. CDR3 in DNA: TGTGCCAGCAGCCAGCAGCGGGGAATCTCTGGGGCCAACGTCCTGACTTTC. Encoded protein: CASSQQRGISGANVLTF.

This clone was detected many times. The sample has other DNA sequences that encode this CDR3 too. The genes are TRBV2 and TRBJ1-2; 11 positions match TRBD1. The length of the CDR3 is 14 residues. V lost 6 bases to trimming and J lost 7 bases; unmatched junction nucleotides: 7. CDR1 is SNHLY, CDR2 FYNNEI, per germline. CDR3 loop: CASSPDRGRLGYTF. CDR3 nucleotides: TGTGCCAGCAGCCCGGACAGGGGGCGACTTGGCTACACCTTC.

The chain couples TRBV3-1 (or the pseudogene TRBV3-2) to TRBJ2-4; tentative D call: TRBD2 (5 bases). V was pared by 2 bases and J by 9 bases, with 17 bases between. The CDR3 totals 15 residues. Germline lookup yields CDR1 LGHDT and CDR2 YNNKEL (reference sequence). CDR3 nucleotides: TGTGCCAGCAGCCAAAGCAGATCCGGGATGGGCATTCAGTACTTC. Its translation is CASSQSRSGMGIQYF.

This chain connects TRBV6-5 to TRBJ1-2; 10 nucleotides agree with TRBD1. The CDR3 runs to 15 residues. CDR1 is MNHEY and CDR2 is SVGAGI in the germline V gene. Trimming at V came to 6 bases and at J to 4 bases, leaving 8 bases not matched to a gene. Here the CDR3 DNA reads TGTGCCAGCAGAGCTAGACAGGGGGCGAGCTATGGCTACACCTTC. It encodes CASRARQGASYGYTF.

The DNA of the CDR3 is TGTGCCAGCAGCGTGGGACAGGCGTTCTACGAGCAGTACTTC. Amino acids: CASSVGQAFYEQYF. V usage is TRBV9 and J usage is TRBJ2-7; 8 bases are a match to TRBD1. This CDR3 has 14 amino acids. The J segment lost 3 bases and the V segment lost 2 bases, leaving 4 bases of the junction unmatched. Germline V CDR1 and CDR2: SGDLS, YYNGEE.

The chain links TRBV5-5 to TRBJ1-4; no clear D. CDR1 is SGHKS, CDR2 YYEKEE, per germline (reference sequence). V was shortened by 0 bases and J by 8 bases, with 14 bases between the two germline ends. This CDR3 is 15 amino acids long. The CDR3 DNA is TGTGCCAGCAGCTTGGAGGTGAACAGATACGAAAAACTGTTTTTT. It codes for CASSLEVNRYEKLFF.

This clone appeared a few times. This chain uses TRBV6-5 with TRBJ1-2; TRBD1 matches 9 bases. There are 14 residues in the CDR3. The trim removed 6 bases at V and 4 bases at J, leaving 6 bases unmatched. The germline CDR1 and CDR2 sequences are MNHEY and SVGAGI. DNA for the CDR3: TGTGCCAGCAGGGAGGGGACAGGGACCTATGGCTACACCTTC. This encodes CASREGTGTYGYTF.